The 22 T cell receptor beta chains listed next were all sequenced from one sample in a study of glioma-infiltrating T cells. Using RNA template, CDR3s of TCR alpha and beta were amplified with iRepertoire arm-PCR. TCRdb itself ran the multiplex PCR reads through MiXCR, one entry per CDR3 protein. The sample consists of about 140,000 distinct CDR3 sequences, about 39% of them appearing once. Sequencing used glioma tissue, nonneoplastic brain tissue, or PBMCs (not recorded which). The receptor source for this set is a human donor with low-grade glioma or glioblastoma, undergoing nonglioma brain surgery, or in good health (not recorded which).

To note about this clonotype: Being one base from a much bigger clone, this may be a read error. This chain uses TRBV12-3 or TRBV12-4 with TRBJ1-1; TRBD1 is a possible D gene (5 bases). This CDR3 is built from 14 residues. CDR3 region: CASSLERGLAETFF. As DNA, the CDR3 is TGTGCCAGCAGTTTAGAAAGGGGACTGGCTGAAACTTTCTTT.

The rearrangement joins TRBV4-1 to TRBJ1-2; D is unresolved. Trimming left V 0 bases short and J 3 bases short, with 14 bases between. The germline CDR1 and CDR2 sequences are MGHRA and YSYEKL. This CDR3 has 16 amino acids. CDR3 sequence: CASSQDTGRVHYGYTF. The CDR3 DNA reads as TGCGCCAGCAGCCAAGACACCGGGAGAGTCCACTATGGCTACACCTTC.

The chain employs TRBV4-1 and TRBJ2-1, with 7 positions matching TRBD1. Germline V lookup: CDR1 MGHRA, CDR2 YSYEKL. V dropped 4 bases and J dropped 2; count of bases not matched to a gene: 5. CDR3 length: 15 amino acids. The CDR3 loop is CASSLMGTAYNEQFF. For the CDR3, the DNA is TGCGCCAGCAGCCTTATGGGGACAGCCTACAATGAGCAGTTCTTC.

Remarks on this clonotype: Germline and junction disagree at one end, which may indicate a read error. V and J are TRBV7-2 and TRBJ1-2, with D unclear. The germline V gene encodes CDR1 SGHTA and CDR2 FQGNSA. The CDR3 consists of 16 residues. CDR3 sequence (DNA): TGTGCCCGCAGCTTAATTGGCGGAACGGGGAACTATGGCTACACCTTC. Translating it yields CARSLIGGTGNYGYTF. Full variable domain (missing parts from reference TRBV7-2 and TRBJ1-2): GAGVSQSPSNKVTEKGKDVELRCDPISGHTALYWYRQSLGQGLEFLIYFQGNSAPDKSGLPSDRFSAERTGGSVSTLTIQRTQQEDSAVYLCARSLIGGTGNYGYTFGSGTRLTVV.

Only a few counts were recorded for this clonotype. J is TRBJ2-1 and V is TRBV20-1; TRBD1 or TRBD2 may be the D gene (6 bases each). The ends were cut back, 0 bases at V and 7 bases at J, with 7 bases in the middle. The CDR3 length is 12 residues. The germline V gene has CDR1 DFQATT and CDR2 SNEGSKA (reference sequence). In nucleotides, the CDR3 is TGCAGTGCTAGAGAAGGGGGGAATGAGCAGTTCTTC. This codes for CSAREGGNEQFF.

This clonotype was seen a handful of times. This sequence joins TRBV20-1 and TRBJ2-7; TRBD1 agrees at 10 bases. The germline V gene has CDR1 DFQATT and CDR2 SNEGSKA (reference sequence). Unmatched junction bases numbered 4, after V lost 5 bases and J lost 6 bases. The CDR3 consists of 12 residues. CDR3 sequence: CSAPGTGVEQYF. In DNA form, the CDR3 reads TGCAGTGCTCCCGGGACAGGGGTCGAGCAGTACTTC.

V usage is TRBV2 and J usage is TRBJ2-1; the D is unclear. The CDR3 has 13 amino acids. Germline CDR1 is SNHLY and CDR2 is FYNNEI. The V and J ends lost 7 bases and 5 bases respectively, with 12 bases between them. The CDR3 DNA sequence: TGTGCCAGCATGTTGGCTATCAACAATGAGCAGTTCTTC. Amino acid sequence: CASMLAINNEQFF.

The rearrangement uses TRBV6-2 or TRBV6-3 and TRBJ2-2; TRBD1 agrees at 9 bases. This CDR3 has 15 residues. The junction had 6 bases not matched to a gene; V was cut back by 5 bases and J by 5 bases. The germline CDR1 and CDR2 sequences are MNHEY and SVGEGT. The CDR3 loop reads CASSLQDRGTGELFF. CDR3 DNA sequence: TGTGCCAGCAGTCTACAGGACAGGGGAACCGGGGAGCTGTTTTTT.

This clonotype was observed a handful of times. V usage is TRBV7-9 and J usage is TRBJ1-2; TRBD1 matches at 7 bases. V lost 4 bases to trimming and J lost 4 bases; unmatched junction nucleotides: 6. CDR3 length equals 14 residues. Germline V gives CDR1 SEHNR, CDR2 FQNEAQ (reference sequence). The CDR3 DNA reads as TGTGCCAGCAGCTCTCGACAGGGCCTCTATGGCTACACCTTC. Translation: CASSSRQGLYGYTF.

The rearrangement links TRBV18 to TRBJ2-5; D remains unclear. The length of the CDR3 is 14 residues. CDR1 is KGHSH, CDR2 LQKENI, per germline. V was pared by 3 bases and J by 3 bases, with 11 bases between. The CDR3 DNA follows: TGTGCCAGCTCACCCGGACGGATTAAAGAGACCCAGTACTTC. Amino acids: CASSPGRIKETQYF.

The rearrangement uses TRBV6-1 and TRBJ2-3; 11 bases align to TRBD2. CDR1 and CDR2 from the germline V gene are MNHNS and SASEGT. The CDR3 consists of 15 residues. V shed 2 bases, J shed 5 bases, and the junction held 3 bases outside the gene matches. Here the CDR3 reads CASSEHLAGGDTQYF. The CDR3 DNA is TGTGCCAGCAGTGAACACCTAGCGGGGGGAGATACGCAGTATTTT.

The chain couples TRBV7-2 to TRBJ2-5; D may be TRBD2 (7 bases). Germline lookup yields CDR1 SGHTA and CDR2 FQGNSA. The CDR3 runs to 14 residues. V dropped 8 bases and J dropped 1 base, with 14 bases sitting between them. The CDR3 bases are TGTGCCAGCCGGGGGGCGGGACCCCAAGAGACCCAGTACTTC. Translating gives CASRGAGPQETQYF. Variable domain in full (rest from reference TRBV7-2 and TRBJ2-5): GAGVSQSPSNKVTEKGKDVELRCDPISGHTALYWYRQSLGQGLEFLIYFQGNSAPDKSGLPSDRFSAERTGGSVSTLTIQRTQQEDSAVYLCASRGAGPQETQYFGPGTRLLVL.

V and J are TRBV20-1 and TRBJ2-5, with D possibly being TRBD1 (5 bases). This CDR3 has 14 amino acids. Deletions cut 0 bases from V and 2 bases from J, with 10 bases between. The germline V gene has CDR1 DFQATT and CDR2 SNEGSKA (reference sequence). CDR3 DNA: TGCAGTGCTAGAGAATCAGGGCGTCAAGAGACCCAGTACTTC. Translated: CSARESGRQETQYF.

CDR3: CASSSRGANSGANVLTF. CDR3 nucleotide sequence: TGTGCCAGCAGCTCCAGGGGGGCAAACTCTGGGGCCAACGTCCTGACTTTC. V gene TRBV4-2 combines with J gene TRBJ2-6; possibly TRBD1 for D (7 bases). The germline gives CDR1 LGHNA, CDR2 YNFKEQ. CDR3 length equals 17 residues. Trimming pared 5 bases from V and 0 bases from J, leaving 14 bases between.

This clonotype was counted between two and nine times. The chain joins TRBV7-6 to TRBJ2-3; 7 positions match TRBD2. The V segment lost 3 bases and the J segment 2 bases; nucleotides outside the gene matches: 5. The CDR3 is 15 amino acids. CDR1 is SGHVS and CDR2 is FNYEAQ in the germline V gene. This chain's CDR3 is CASSFDSGATDTQYF. The CDR3 DNA sequence: TGTGCCAGCAGCTTTGACAGCGGGGCCACAGATACGCAGTATTTT.

The chain combines TRBV10-1 with TRBJ2-7; TRBD1 matches 9 bases. Germline V CDR1 and CDR2: WNHNN, SYGVQD (reference sequence). The CDR3 is 15 amino acids. Trimming removed 6 bases from V and 3 bases from J; junction bases left unmatched: 9. The CDR3 loop is CASSAAGTGNYEQYF. CDR3 coding DNA: TGCGCCAGCAGCGCCGCCGGGACAGGGAACTACGAGCAGTACTTC.

On this clonotype itself: A much larger clone is a single base away; this may be a read error. This sequence joins TRBV27 and TRBJ1-1; D unclear. The CDR3 is 14 amino acids. CDR1 MNHEY and CDR2 SMNVEV come from the germline V gene (reference sequence). Trimming removed 5 bases at V and 3 bases at J, with 13 bases between. The CDR3 sequence is CASSTTKADTEAFF. The CDR3 nucleotides are TGTGCCAGCAGTACCACGAAAGCGGACACTGAAGCTTTCTTT.

This clonotype was counted a few times. The chain couples TRBV7-2 to TRBJ2-1; TRBD1 matches at 9 bases. This CDR3 region has 14 residues. Germline lookup yields CDR1 SGHTA and CDR2 FQGNSA. Trimming at V came to 5 bases and at J to 7 bases, leaving 6 bases not matched to a gene. The CDR3 loop reads CASSEQGARNEQFF. In nucleotides, the CDR3 is TGTGCCAGCAGCGAACAGGGGGCGCGTAATGAGCAGTTCTTC.

This clonotype was detected a few times. This rearrangement joins TRBV20-1 to TRBJ1-1; no firm D call. CDR1 DFQATT and CDR2 SNEGSKA come from the germline V gene (reference sequence). The CDR3 has 12 residues. V was pared by 5 bases and J by 1 base, with 8 bases between. This chain's CDR3 is CSAEAGNTEAFF. The CDR3 nucleotides read TGCAGTGCTGAAGCCGGGAACACTGAAGCTTTCTTT.

This chain uses TRBV27 with TRBJ2-5, with 9 bases that match TRBD1. Unmatched junction bases numbered 3, after V lost 3 bases and J lost 7 bases. The length of the CDR3 is 13 residues. The germline V gene has CDR1 MNHEY and CDR2 SMNVEV (reference sequence). CDR3 DNA sequence: TGTGCCAGCAGTTTCGGACAGGGGTGGACCCAGTACTTC. Its translation is CASSFGQGWTQYF.

The chain combines TRBV10-1 with TRBJ2-1; 13 bases match TRBD2. The CDR3 loop spans 15 amino acids. J lost 8 bases, V lost 0 bases, and 1 base had no gene match. Germline V lookup: CDR1 WNHNN, CDR2 SYGVQD (reference sequence). Written as DNA, the CDR3 is TGCGCCAGCAGTGAGTCAACTAGCGGGAGGGATGAGCAGTTCTTC. Encoded protein: CASSESTSGRDEQFF.

The rearrangement uses TRBV7-6 and TRBJ2-3; D not resolved. Trimming stripped 3 bases from V and 0 bases from J, with 7 bases between. The CDR3 spans 14 residues. CDR1 and CDR2 (germline): SGHVS, FNYEAQ. The CDR3 sequence is CASSLIASTDTQYF. CDR3 in DNA: TGTGCCAGCAGCTTGATCGCAAGCACAGATACGCAGTATTTT. The variable domain in full, completed from reference TRBV7-6 and TRBJ2-3, reads GAGVSQSPRYKVTKRGQDVALRCDPISGHVSLYWYRQALGQGPEFLTYFNYEAQQDKSGLPNDRFSAERPEGSISTLTIQRTEQRDSAMYRCASSLIASTDTQYFGPGTRLTVL.